The clone carrying this TCR beta chain appeared once. Its antigen remains unidentified. This entry belongs to a study of OX40 agonist ivuxolimab in advanced cancers. About the study: Patients receiving dose escalation had hepatocellular carcinoma, melanoma, renal cell or head and neck cancer. The study reported partial responses in three patients: one hepatocellular carcinoma, two cutaneous melanoma. Whole-study results and caveats: Low normalized T-cell clonal expansion was additionally recorded for some nonresponders.

Autoimmune disease history or systemic immunosuppression barred patients. Produced via immunoSEQ multiplex PCR; TCRdb's table is partial and in-frame only. The sample holds 35,000 or so clones, less than 85% seen once. With 4 bases clipped from V and 5 bases from J, the junction kept 14 bases outside the gene matches. CDR3 length: 17 amino acids. Germline CDR1 reads SGHDN; CDR2 reads FVKESK. The receptor was derived from an adult with an advanced solid tumor such as melanoma, head and neck, liver or kidney cancer. The chain joins TRBV14 to TRBJ2-3, with 8 nucleotides matching TRBD2. The material was CD4+ or CD8+ T cells sorted from blood, obtained in a trial of the OX40 agonist ivuxolimab. This CDR3 is CASSPRFSGTSGDTQYF. Here the CDR3 DNA reads TGTGCCAGCAGCCCTCGATTTTCCGGGACTAGTGGAGATACGCAGTATTTT. The variable domain in full, with the rest retrieved from reference TRBV14 and TRBJ2-3, is EAGVTQFPSHSVIEKGQTVTLRCDPISGHDNLYWYRRVMGKEIKFLLHFVKESKQDESGMPNNRFLAERTGGTYSTLKVQPAELEDSGVYFCASSPRFSGTSGDTQYFGPGTRLTVL.